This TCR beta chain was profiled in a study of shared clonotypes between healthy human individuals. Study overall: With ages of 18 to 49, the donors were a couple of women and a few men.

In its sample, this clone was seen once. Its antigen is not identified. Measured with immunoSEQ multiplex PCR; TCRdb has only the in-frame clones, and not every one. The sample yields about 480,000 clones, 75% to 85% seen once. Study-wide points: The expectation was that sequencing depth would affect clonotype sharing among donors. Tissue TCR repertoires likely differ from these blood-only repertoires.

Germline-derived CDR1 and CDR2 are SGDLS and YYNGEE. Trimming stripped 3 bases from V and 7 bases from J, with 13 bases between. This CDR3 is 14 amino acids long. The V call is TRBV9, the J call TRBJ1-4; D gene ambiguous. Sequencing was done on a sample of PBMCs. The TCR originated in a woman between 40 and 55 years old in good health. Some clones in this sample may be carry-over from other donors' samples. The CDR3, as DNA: TGTGCCAGCAGCGCAGGACCTTCGAGTGAAAAACTGTTTTTT. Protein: CASSAGPSSEKLFF. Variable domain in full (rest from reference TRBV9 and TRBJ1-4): DSGVTQTPKHLITATGQRVTLRCSPRSGDLSVYWYQQSLDQGLQFLIQYYNGEERAKGNILERFSAQQFPDLHSELNLSSLELGDSALYFCASSAGPSSEKLFFGSGTQLSVL.